A single sample is the source of the 22 T cell receptor beta chains below, sequenced in a study of OX40 agonist ivuxolimab in advanced cancers. TCRdb keeps only in-frame clones here, not all; method: immunoSEQ multiplex PCR. The repertoire holds around 40,000 clones, 65% to 90% seen once, with 20% to 25% in the top ten. This sample comprised CD4+ or CD8+ T cells sorted from blood, obtained in a trial of the OX40 agonist ivuxolimab. Every receptor here comes from an adult with an advanced solid tumor such as melanoma, head and neck, liver or kidney cancer.

V and J are TRBV30 and TRBJ1-2; TRBD1 aligns across 9 bases. The CDR3 spans 13 residues. The ends lost 0 bases at V and 7 bases at J; junction bases unmatched: 3. The V gene's germline CDR1 is GTSNPN and CDR2 SVGIG (reference sequence). The CDR3, as DNA: TGTGCCTGGAGTGTTACAGGGGGCAGTGGCTACACCTTC. Translation gives CAWSVTGGSGYTF. Full variable domain (missing parts from reference TRBV30 and TRBJ1-2): SQTIHQWPATLVQPVGSPLSLECTVEGTSNPNLYWYRQAAGRGLQLLFYSVGIGQISSEVPQNLSASRPQDRQFILSSKKLLLSDSGFYLCAWSVTGGSGYTFGSGTRLTVV.

This clone was seen a handful of times. V is TRBV11-3 and J is TRBJ2-2, with D tentatively TRBD1 or TRBD2 (5 bases each). The length of the CDR3 is 14 residues. The V end lost 5 bases, the J end lost 8 bases, and 15 bases lay between the germline ends. Germline CDR1 and CDR2: SGHNT and YENEEA. CDR3 DNA: TGTGCCAGCAGCCCCGGGACGACGGGAGGGGAGCTGTTTTTT. Translated, it gives CASSPGTTGGELFF.

V is TRBV19 and J is TRBJ1-5, with 7 bases fitting TRBD1. Germline-derived CDR1 and CDR2 are LNHDA and SQIVND (reference sequence). CDR3 length equals 15 residues. Trimming removed 6 bases from V and 5 bases from J; junction bases left unmatched: 10. The DNA for the CDR3 is TGTGCCAGTAGGATTCAGGGGGGAGGAGATCAGCCCCAGCATTTT. It encodes CASRIQGGGDQPQHF.

The J gene is TRBJ2-5, the V gene TRBV7-6; D remains ambiguous. The V end lost 3 bases, the J end lost 5 bases, and 10 bases lay between the germline ends. This CDR3 has 13 amino acids. Germline V gene lookup returns CDR1 SGHVS and CDR2 FNYEAQ. The CDR3 DNA reads TGTGCCAGCAGCTTGGACCTGGCGGAGACCCAGTACTTC. Translating gives CASSLDLAETQYF.

This sequence joins TRBV5-1 and TRBJ2-7, with D unresolved. Germline-derived CDR1 and CDR2 are SGHRS and YFSETQ. Deletions cut 1 base from V and 0 bases from J, with 8 bases between. The CDR3 runs 14 residues. The CDR3 loop reads CASSLMGGSYEQYF. Written as DNA, the CDR3 is TGCGCCAGCAGCTTGATGGGTGGCTCCTACGAGCAGTACTTC.

The CDR3 loop reads CASSFQGGEQYF. Here the CDR3 DNA reads TGTGCCAGCAGCTTCCAGGGGGGGGAGCAGTACTTC. The chain joins TRBV7-9 to TRBJ2-7; TRBD1 or TRBD2 may be the D gene (7 bases each). Germline V gives CDR1 SEHNR, CDR2 FQNEAQ (reference sequence). This CDR3 spans 12 amino acids. V was cut by 3 bases and J by 7 bases, with 10 bases left in between. The full variable domain, rest sourced from reference TRBV7-9 and TRBJ2-7, is DTGVSQNPRHKITKRGQNVTFRCDPISEHNRLYWYRQTLGQGPEFLTYFQNEAQLEKSRLLSDRFSAERPKGSFSTLEIQRTEQGDSAMYLCASSFQGGEQYFGPGTRLTVT.

V and J are TRBV5-1 and TRBJ1-4, with D uncertain. V lost 0 bases and J lost 8, with 11 bases in between. CDR1 is SGHRS and CDR2 is YFSETQ in the germline V gene. The CDR3 is 14 residues long. CDR3 nucleotide sequence: TGCGCCAGCAGCTTGGACGGCGGGTTAGAAAAACTGTTTTTT. Translating it yields CASSLDGGLEKLFF.

The rearrangement joins TRBV28 to TRBJ1-4; tentative D call: TRBD1 (6 bases). This CDR3 is built from 18 residues. Looked up from germline, CDR1 is MDHEN and CDR2 is SYDVKM. Trimming removed 4 bases from V and 1 base from J, with 19 bases in between. In nucleotides, the CDR3 is TGTGCCAGCAGTTGGTCGAAGACAGGAGGCAGAACTAATGAAAAACTGTTTTTT. Translated, it gives CASSWSKTGGRTNEKLFF. The variable domain in full, completed from reference TRBV28 and TRBJ1-4, reads DVKVTQSSRYLVKRTGEKVFLECVQDMDHENMFWYRQDPGLGLRLIYFSYDVKMKEKGDIPEGYSVSREKKERFSLILESASTNQTSMYLCASSWSKTGGRTNEKLFFGSGTQLSVL.

The chain recombines TRBV6-5 with TRBJ1-1; D is undetermined. Germline assignment: CDR1 MNHEY and CDR2 SVGAGI. Trimming cost V 6 bases and J 0 bases, with 14 bases left between them. The CDR3 length is 15 residues. DNA of the CDR3: TGTGCCAGCAGATGGACGTGGGCCATGAACACTGAAGCTTTCTTT. This sequence encodes CASRWTWAMNTEAFF.

The chain is built from TRBV25-1 and TRBJ1-6; 7 positions agree with TRBD1. V gave up 3 bases and J gave up 6 bases; unmatched junction bases: 2. The CDR3 has 14 residues. Germline CDR1 MGHDK, CDR2 SYGVNS. CDR3 bases: TGTGCCAGCAGTGAGACAGGGCTTAATTCACCCCTCCACTTT. It encodes CASSETGLNSPLHF.

As DNA, the CDR3 is TGTGCCAGTAGTATAATGACTAGCGGCTACAATGAGCAGTTCTTC. It is translated as CASSIMTSGYNEQFF. This chain uses TRBV19 with TRBJ2-1; 9 positions agree with TRBD2. The V and J ends lost 2 bases and 3 bases, in that order; junction bases with no gene match: 2. The CDR3 length is 15 residues. CDR1 is LNHDA and CDR2 is SQIVND in the germline V gene (reference sequence).

The V gene is TRBV21-1, the J gene TRBJ1-5; the table calls TRBD1, which could not be checked here. TRBV21-1 is a pseudogene. This CDR3 spans 19 amino acids. CDR3 DNA: TGTGCCAGCAGCAAATACCCGCGGCCGGACAGGGCCAGCAATCAGCCCCAGCATTTT. Translating gives CASSKYPRPDRASNQPQHF.

The chain recombines TRBV5-6 with TRBJ2-2, with a tentative D call TRBD2 (5 bases). The CDR3 contains 14 residues. V lost 0 bases, J lost 8 bases, and 11 bases lay in between. CDR1 and CDR2 (germline): SGHDT, YYEEEE. Here the CDR3 DNA reads TGTGCCAGCAGCTTGGGTCCGGGATCAGGGGAGCTGTTTTTT. Translating gives CASSLGPGSGELFF. Drawing the rest from reference TRBV5-6 and TRBJ2-2, the complete variable domain is DAGVTQSPTHLIKTRGQQVTLRCSPKSGHDTVSWYQQALGQGPQFIFQYYEEEERQRGNFPDRFSGHQFPNYSSELNVNALLLGDSALYLCASSLGPGSGELFFGEGSRLTVL.

This clone came up once. This chain joins TRBV9 and TRBJ1-4; D possibly corresponds to TRBD1 (6 bases). V was pared by 0 bases and J by 6 bases, with 12 bases between. This CDR3 is 15 amino acids long. Germline V lookup: CDR1 SGDLS, CDR2 YYNGEE. This CDR3 is CASSVEGGIDEKLFF. CDR3 nucleotide sequence: TGTGCCAGCAGCGTAGAGGGGGGCATCGATGAAAAACTGTTTTTT.

This chain connects TRBV5-4 to TRBJ1-1; D not certain. Germline loops: CDR1 SGHNT, CDR2 YYREEE (reference sequence). The V gene lost 2 bases and the J gene lost 0 bases, with 5 bases spanning the gap. There are 13 residues in the CDR3. The CDR3 DNA reads as TGTGCCAGCAGCTTAACAATGAACACTGAAGCTTTCTTT. Protein product: CASSLTMNTEAFF.

The gene calls are TRBV28 and TRBJ1-1; maybe TRBD1 (6 bases). Germline V gives CDR1 MDHEN, CDR2 SYDVKM. Trimming stripped 5 bases from V and 0 bases from J, with 10 bases between. The CDR3 totals 14 residues. CDR3 bases: TGTGCCAGCAGTGAACAGGGAATGAACACTGAAGCTTTCTTT. As protein: CASSEQGMNTEAFF. Full variable domain (missing parts from reference TRBV28 and TRBJ1-1): DVKVTQSSRYLVKRTGEKVFLECVQDMDHENMFWYRQDPGLGLRLIYFSYDVKMKEKGDIPEGYSVSREKKERFSLILESASTNQTSMYLCASSEQGMNTEAFFGQGTRLTVV.

The rearrangement uses TRBV19 and TRBJ2-1; D unclear. V shed 4 bases and J shed 3 bases, with 1 base lying between them. CDR1 and CDR2 (germline): LNHDA, SQIVND (reference sequence). The CDR3 has 11 residues. DNA for the CDR3: TGTGCCAGTAGTAACTACAATGAGCAGTTCTTC. The encoded protein is CASSNYNEQFF.

The chain joins TRBV15 to TRBJ2-1; D is undetermined. Germline CDR1 reads LNHNV; CDR2 reads YYDKDF (reference sequence). CDR3 length: 12 residues. Trimming removed 4 bases from V and 2 bases from J, with 3 bases in between. CDR3: CATSITYNEQFF. Here the CDR3 DNA reads TGTGCCACCAGCATTACCTACAATGAGCAGTTCTTC.

DNA of the CDR3: TGTGCCAGCAGTTTATTCCGCTCCTACGAGCAGTACTTC. Amino acids: CASSLFRSYEQYF. The gene calls are TRBV27 and TRBJ2-7; no firm D call. The germline V gene encodes CDR1 MNHEY and CDR2 SMNVEV (reference sequence). The CDR3 has 13 amino acids. The germline V and J ends were trimmed by 1 base and 0 bases, with 4 bases remaining between them.

V usage is TRBV7-9 and J usage is TRBJ2-7; the D gene is possibly TRBD1 (6 bases). V gave up 5 bases and J gave up 2 bases, with 13 bases separating them. This CDR3 spans 14 amino acids. CDR1 and CDR2 (germline): SEHNR, FQNEAQ (reference sequence). The CDR3 here is CASSQPGQTYEQYF. The CDR3 region has the DNA TGTGCCAGCAGCCAACCGGGACAAACCTACGAGCAGTACTTC.

This clone was recorded once. This chain uses TRBV7-9 with TRBJ2-3, with TRBD1 as a possible D gene (5 bases). With 1 base removed from V and 4 bases from J, the gap between germline ends came to 21 bases. The CDR3 loop spans 18 amino acids. Germline-derived CDR1 and CDR2 are SEHNR and FQNEAQ (reference sequence). As DNA, the CDR3 is TGTGCCAGCAGCTTAGTGCCCGGACATTCACCTTTGGCAGATACGCAGTATTTT. Encoded protein: CASSLVPGHSPLADTQYF. The full variable domain, its missing parts supplied by reference TRBV7-9 and TRBJ2-3, is DTGVSQNPRHKITKRGQNVTFRCDPISEHNRLYWYRQTLGQGPEFLTYFQNEAQLEKSRLLSDRFSAERPKGSFSTLEIQRTEQGDSAMYLCASSLVPGHSPLADTQYFGPGTRLTVL.

A few counts support this clone. The chain couples TRBV14 to TRBJ2-7; unclear D gene. The CDR3 has 13 residues. Germline V gene lookup returns CDR1 SGHDN and CDR2 FVKESK. The germline V and J ends were trimmed by 4 bases and 1 base, with 8 bases remaining between them. In nucleotides, the CDR3 is TGTGCCAGCAGCCCGACGAGTTCCTACGAGCAGTACTTC. It is translated as CASSPTSSYEQYF.